These T cell receptor beta chains were read from a single sample in a study of CD8 T cells in ankylosing spondylitis. TCRdb itself ran the 5' RACE reads through MiXCR, one entry per CDR3 protein. The table lists approximately 260,000 distinct CDR3 sequences, 7.5% to 9% of them singletons. Sequencing used blood, either unsorted or a sorted T cell fraction (not recorded which). The source is a male donor with ankylosing spondylitis or in good health (not recorded which). Each CDR3 is given with its conserved first and last residue. Each record gives: D gene, clone size, J gene, CDR3 length, V gene, CDR3 DNA, CDR3 protein. A D gene is named only where the DNA matches it firmly. Only part of the rows carry a size: once, few, many, or a class if the clone is expanded.

D: TRBD1
size: many
J: TRBJ2-7
length: 14
V: TRBV12-3/TRBV12-4
DNA: TGTGCCAGCAGTTTTTCCGGACAGGGGTTCGAGCAGTACTTC
CDR3: CASSFSGQGFEQYF

D: .
size: many
J: TRBJ2-7
length: 13
V: TRBV12-3/TRBV12-4
DNA: TGTGCCAGCAGTGATCGACAGCGGCGGGAGCAGTACTTC
CDR3: CASSDRQRREQYF

D: TRBD1
size: many
J: TRBJ2-7
length: 12
V: TRBV5-6
DNA: TGTGCCAGCAGCACGGACAGGGGCGAGCAGTACTTC
CDR3: CASSTDRGEQYF

D: TRBD2
size: many
J: TRBJ2-3
length: 15
V: TRBV7-6
DNA: TGTGCCAGCAGCCGCGGACTAGGGGGCACAGATACGCAGTATTTT
CDR3: CASSRGLGGTDTQYF

D: TRBD2
size: many
J: TRBJ2-7
length: 14
V: TRBV7-2
DNA: TGTGCCAGCAGTTGGACTAGCGGCTCCTACGAGCAGTACTTC
CDR3: CASSWTSGSYEQYF

D: .
size: many
J: TRBJ2-1
length: 14
V: TRBV29-1
DNA: TGCAGCGTTGACTTGCAGGGGAAAGAGGTTGAGCAGTTCTTC
CDR3: CSVDLQGKEVEQFF

D: TRBD2
size: few
J: TRBJ2-3
length: 17
V: TRBV20-1
DNA: TGCAGTGCTAGAGATCTCCTACTAGCGGGGGGGACAGATACGCAGTATTTT
CDR3: CSARDLLLAGGTDTQYF

D: .
size: .
J: TRBJ2-7
length: 14
V: TRBV7-9
DNA: TGTGCCAGCAGCGGATGGGGAGGGGGTGCCGAGCAGTACTTC
CDR3: CASSGWGGGAEQYF

D: TRBD2
size: many
J: TRBJ2-1
length: 15
V: TRBV5-1
DNA: TGCGCCAGCAGCTCCGGACTAGCGGGGGCGGATGAGCAGTTCTTC
CDR3: CASSSGLAGADEQFF

D: .
size: many
J: TRBJ2-1
length: 16
V: TRBV5-1
DNA: TGCGCCAGCAGTGTTACGGGAGACAAGACGGTGAATGAGCAGTTCTTC
CDR3: CASSVTGDKTVNEQFF

D: .
size: many
J: TRBJ2-1
length: 14
V: TRBV10-2
DNA: TGCGCCAGCAGCCACGGAGAGAGGAAGGATGAGCAGTTCTTC
CDR3: CASSHGERKDEQFF

D: .
size: .
J: TRBJ1-5
length: 16
V: TRBV6-2/TRBV6-3
DNA: TGTGCCAGCAGTTACCCCCTGGGGCAGAGAAGCCAGCCCCAGCATTTT
CDR3: CASSYPLGQRSQPQHF